The T cell receptor beta chain described here comes from a study of T cell changes during pregnancy in multiple sclerosis. CDR1 and CDR2 (germline): SGHTA, FQGTGA. CDR3 length: 15 amino acids. After removal of 2 bases from V and 2 bases from J, the junction contained 6 bases not matched to a gene. The data were produced by immunoSEQ multiplex PCR, yet TCRdb's version contains in-frame clones alone and is incomplete. The repertoire has just over 40,000 clones, 80% to 90% of them found once; the top ten carry around 0.51%. This specimen consisted of CD4+ T cells from peripheral blood mononuclear cells, obtained in the first trimester of pregnancy. The chain links TRBV7-3 to TRBJ2-7; 7 nucleotides agree with TRBD1. The source is a female donor with multiple sclerosis, enrolled in a pregnancy study. The CDR3 here is CASSLPGGSPYEQYF. The DNA of the CDR3 is TGTGCCAGCAGCTTACCAGGGGGTTCCCCCTACGAGCAGTACTTC. The full variable domain, with the rest looked up from reference TRBV7-3 and TRBJ2-7, is GAGVSQTPSNKVTEKGKYVELRCDPISGHTALYWYRQSLGQGPEFLIYFQGTGAADDSGLPNDRFFAVRPEGSVSTLKIQRTERGDSAVYLCASSLPGGSPYEQYFGPGTRLTVT.